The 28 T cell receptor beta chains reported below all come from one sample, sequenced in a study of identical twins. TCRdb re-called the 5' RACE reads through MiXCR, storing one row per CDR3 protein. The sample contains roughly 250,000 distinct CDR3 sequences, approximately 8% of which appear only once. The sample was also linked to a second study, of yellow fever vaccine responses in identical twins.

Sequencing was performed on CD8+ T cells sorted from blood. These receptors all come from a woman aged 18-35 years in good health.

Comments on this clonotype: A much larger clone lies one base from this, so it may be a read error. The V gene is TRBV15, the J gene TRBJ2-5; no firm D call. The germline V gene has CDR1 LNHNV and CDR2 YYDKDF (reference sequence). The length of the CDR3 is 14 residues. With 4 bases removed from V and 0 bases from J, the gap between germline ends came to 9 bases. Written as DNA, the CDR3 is TGTGCCACCAGCACGGGTACCTACCAAGAGACCCAGTACTTC. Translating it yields CATSTGTYQETQYF.

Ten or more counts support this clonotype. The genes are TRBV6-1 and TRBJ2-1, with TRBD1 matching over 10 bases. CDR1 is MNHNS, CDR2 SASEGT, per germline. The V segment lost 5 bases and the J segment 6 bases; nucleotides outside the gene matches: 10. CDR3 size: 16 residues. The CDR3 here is CASSQIRDRGFNEQFF. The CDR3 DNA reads TGTGCCAGCAGTCAGATCCGGGACAGGGGTTTCAATGAGCAGTTCTTC.

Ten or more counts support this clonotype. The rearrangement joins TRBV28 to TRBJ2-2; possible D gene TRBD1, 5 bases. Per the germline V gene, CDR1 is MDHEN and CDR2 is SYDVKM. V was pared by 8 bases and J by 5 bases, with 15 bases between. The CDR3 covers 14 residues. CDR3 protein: CASAGLGKTGELFF. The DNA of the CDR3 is TGTGCCAGCGCAGGGTTGGGGAAAACCGGGGAGCTGTTTTTT.

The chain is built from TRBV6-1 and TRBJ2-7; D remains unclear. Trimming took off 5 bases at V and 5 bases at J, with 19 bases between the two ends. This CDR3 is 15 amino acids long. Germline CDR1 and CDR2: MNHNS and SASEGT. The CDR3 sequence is CASSPRASGSHEQYV. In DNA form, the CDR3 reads TGTGCCAGCAGTCCAAGGGCATCTGGGTCCCACGAGCAGTACGTC.

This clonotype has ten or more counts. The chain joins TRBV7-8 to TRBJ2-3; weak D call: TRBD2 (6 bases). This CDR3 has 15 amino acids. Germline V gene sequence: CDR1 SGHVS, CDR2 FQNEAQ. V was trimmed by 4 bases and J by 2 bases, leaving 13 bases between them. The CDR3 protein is CASSWFRGTTDTQYF. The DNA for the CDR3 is TGTGCCAGCAGCTGGTTTCGCGGGACCACAGATACGCAGTATTTT.

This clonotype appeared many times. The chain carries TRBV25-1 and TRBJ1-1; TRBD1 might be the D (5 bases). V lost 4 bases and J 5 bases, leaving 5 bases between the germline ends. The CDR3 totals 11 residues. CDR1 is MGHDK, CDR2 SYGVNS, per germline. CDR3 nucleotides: TGTGCCAGCAGTGCAGGGACTGAAGCTTTCTTT. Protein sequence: CASSAGTEAFF.

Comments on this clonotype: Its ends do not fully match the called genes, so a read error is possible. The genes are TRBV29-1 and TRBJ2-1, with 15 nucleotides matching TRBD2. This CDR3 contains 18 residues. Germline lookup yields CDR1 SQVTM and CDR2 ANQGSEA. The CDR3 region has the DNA TGCAGCGTCGAAGGACTAGCGGGAGGGTTTAGCTCCTACAATGAGCAGTTCTTC. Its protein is CSVEGLAGGFSSYNEQFF.

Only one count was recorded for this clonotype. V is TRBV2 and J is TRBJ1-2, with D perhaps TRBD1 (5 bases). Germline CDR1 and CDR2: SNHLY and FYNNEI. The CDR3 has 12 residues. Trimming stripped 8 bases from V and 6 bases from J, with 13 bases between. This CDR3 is CASLGGADGYTF. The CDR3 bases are TGTGCCAGCCTAGGAGGGGCGGATGGCTACACCTTC. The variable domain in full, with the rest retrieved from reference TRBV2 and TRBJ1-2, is EPEVTQTPSHQVTQMGQEVILRCVPISNHLYFYWYRQILGQKVEFLVSFYNNEISEKSEIFDDQFSVERPDGSNFTLKIRSTKLEDSAMYFCASLGGADGYTFGSGTRLTVV.

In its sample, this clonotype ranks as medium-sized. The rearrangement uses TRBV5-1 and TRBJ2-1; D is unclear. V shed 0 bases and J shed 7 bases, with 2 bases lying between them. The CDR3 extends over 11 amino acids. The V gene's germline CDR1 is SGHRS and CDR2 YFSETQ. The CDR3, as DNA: TGCGCCAGCAGCTTGGGGAATGAGCAGTTCTTC. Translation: CASSLGNEQFF.

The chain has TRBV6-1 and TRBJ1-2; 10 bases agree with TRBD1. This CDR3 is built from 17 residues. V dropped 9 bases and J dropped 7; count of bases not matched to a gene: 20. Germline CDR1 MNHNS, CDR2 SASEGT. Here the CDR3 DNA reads TGTGCCAGTGAGAGCCGGGACAGGGGAATCGGTATGGCTGGCTACACCTTC. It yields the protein CASESRDRGIGMAGYTF.

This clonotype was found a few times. CDR3 residues: CASSERRAQETQYF. The CDR3 DNA reads TGTGCCAGCAGTGAAAGGCGGGCGCAAGAGACCCAGTACTTC. V usage is TRBV2 and J usage is TRBJ2-5, with a possible D match to TRBD2 (5 bases). Germline assignment: CDR1 SNHLY and CDR2 FYNNEI. V lost 2 bases and J 2 bases, leaving 9 bases between the germline ends. CDR3 length: 14 amino acids. Full variable domain (rest looked up from reference TRBV2 and TRBJ2-5): EPEVTQTPSHQVTQMGQEVILRCVPISNHLYFYWYRQILGQKVEFLVSFYNNEISEKSEIFDDQFSVERPDGSNFTLKIRSTKLEDSAMYFCASSERRAQETQYFGPGTRLLVL.

The CDR3 DNA sequence: TGTGCCAGCAGTGAAGGTCCACAGGAGATCTACGAGCAGTACTTC. Protein product: CASSEGPQEIYEQYF. The rearrangement links TRBV2 to TRBJ2-7; D perhaps matches TRBD1 (5 bases). CDR3 length: 15 residues. Germline V gives CDR1 SNHLY, CDR2 FYNNEI. Trimming took off 1 base at V and 3 bases at J, with 13 bases between the two ends.

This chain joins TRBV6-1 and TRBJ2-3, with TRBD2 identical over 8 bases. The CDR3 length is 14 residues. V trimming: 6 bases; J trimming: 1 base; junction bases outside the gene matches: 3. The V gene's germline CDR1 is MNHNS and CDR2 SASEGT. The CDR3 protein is CASSPTSGTDTQYF. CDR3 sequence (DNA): TGTGCCAGCAGCCCGACTAGCGGCACAGATACGCAGTATTTT.

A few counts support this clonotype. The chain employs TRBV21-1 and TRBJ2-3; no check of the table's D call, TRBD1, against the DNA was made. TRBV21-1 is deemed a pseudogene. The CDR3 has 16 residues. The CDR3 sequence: CASSKLVAGVGDTQYF. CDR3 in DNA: TGTGCCAGCAGCAAGTTGGTGGCAGGGGTTGGAGATACGCAGTATTTT.

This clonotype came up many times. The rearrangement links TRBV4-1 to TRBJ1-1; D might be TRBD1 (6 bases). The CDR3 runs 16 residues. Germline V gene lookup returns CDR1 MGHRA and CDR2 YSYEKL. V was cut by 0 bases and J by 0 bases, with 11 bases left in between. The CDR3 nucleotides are TGCGCCAGCAGCCAAGAAGGGAGGGGGATGAACACTGAAGCTTTCTTT. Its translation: CASSQEGRGMNTEAFF.

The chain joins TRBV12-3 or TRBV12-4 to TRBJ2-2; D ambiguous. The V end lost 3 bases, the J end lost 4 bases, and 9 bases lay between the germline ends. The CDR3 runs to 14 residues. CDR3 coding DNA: TGTGCCAGCAGTTTTCCGGGCCCCACCGGGGAGCTGTTTTTT. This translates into CASSFPGPTGELFF.

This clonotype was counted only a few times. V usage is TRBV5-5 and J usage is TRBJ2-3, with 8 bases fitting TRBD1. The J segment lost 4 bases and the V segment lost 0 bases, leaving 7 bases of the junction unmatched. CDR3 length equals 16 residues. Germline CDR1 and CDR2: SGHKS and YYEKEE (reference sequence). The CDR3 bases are TGTGCCAGCAGCTTGGGGCAGGGGGCGCCCCCAGATACGCAGTATTTT. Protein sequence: CASSLGQGAPPDTQYF.

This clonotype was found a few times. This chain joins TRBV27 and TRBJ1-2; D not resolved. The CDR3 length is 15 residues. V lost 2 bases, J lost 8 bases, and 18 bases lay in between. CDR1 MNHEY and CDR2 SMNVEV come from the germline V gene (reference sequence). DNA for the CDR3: TGTGCCAGCAGTTTAGGCCCCGAGAATGAATTAGGCTACACCTTC. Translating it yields CASSLGPENELGYTF.

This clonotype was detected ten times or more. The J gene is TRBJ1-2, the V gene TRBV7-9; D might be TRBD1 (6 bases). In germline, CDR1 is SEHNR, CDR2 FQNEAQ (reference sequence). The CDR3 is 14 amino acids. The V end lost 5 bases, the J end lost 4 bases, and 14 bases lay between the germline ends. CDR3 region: CASSATGRAYGYTF. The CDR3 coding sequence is TGTGCCAGCAGCGCAACAGGGAGAGCCTATGGCTACACCTTC.

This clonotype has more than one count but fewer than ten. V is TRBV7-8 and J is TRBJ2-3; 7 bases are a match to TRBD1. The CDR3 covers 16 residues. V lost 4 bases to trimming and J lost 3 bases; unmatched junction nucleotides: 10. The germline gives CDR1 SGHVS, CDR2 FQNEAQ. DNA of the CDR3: TGTGCCAGCAGCTCGTGGGACAGCCCCCCAACAGATACGCAGTATTTT. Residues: CASSSWDSPPTDTQYF. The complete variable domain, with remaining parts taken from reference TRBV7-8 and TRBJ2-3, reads GAGVSQSPRYKVAKRGQDVALRCDPISGHVSLFWYQQALGQGPEFLTYFQNEAQLDKSGLPSDRFFAERPEGSVSTLKIQRTQQEDSAVYLCASSSWDSPPTDTQYFGPGTRLTVL.

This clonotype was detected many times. The CDR3: CSAAAGTSGSNEQFF. Written as DNA, the CDR3 is TGCAGCGCCGCCGCCGGGACTAGCGGGAGCAATGAGCAGTTCTTC. The chain couples TRBV29-1 to TRBJ2-1; TRBD2 agrees at 14 bases. The CDR3 runs 15 residues. The V segment lost 7 bases and the J segment 6 bases; nucleotides outside the gene matches: 8. The germline CDR1 and CDR2 sequences are SQVTM and ANQGSEA.

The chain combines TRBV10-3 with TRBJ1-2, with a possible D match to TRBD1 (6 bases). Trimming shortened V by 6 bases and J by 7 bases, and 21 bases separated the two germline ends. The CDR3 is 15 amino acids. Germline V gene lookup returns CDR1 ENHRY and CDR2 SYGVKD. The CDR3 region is CAISSSGDSVFGYTF. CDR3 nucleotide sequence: TGTGCCATCAGCTCCTCAGGGGATTCAGTTTTTGGCTACACCTTC.

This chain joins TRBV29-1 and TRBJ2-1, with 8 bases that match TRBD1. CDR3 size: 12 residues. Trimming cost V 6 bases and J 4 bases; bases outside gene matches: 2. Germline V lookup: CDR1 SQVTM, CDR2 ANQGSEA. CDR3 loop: CSVDREYNEQFF. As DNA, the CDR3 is TGCAGCGTGGACAGGGAATACAATGAGCAGTTCTTC.

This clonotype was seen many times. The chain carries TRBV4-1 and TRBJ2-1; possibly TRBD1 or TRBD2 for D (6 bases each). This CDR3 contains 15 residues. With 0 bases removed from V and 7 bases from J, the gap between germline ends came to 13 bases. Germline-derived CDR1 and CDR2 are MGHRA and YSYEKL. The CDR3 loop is CASSQDQGGMNEQFF. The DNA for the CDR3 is TGCGCCAGCAGCCAAGATCAAGGGGGGATGAATGAGCAGTTCTTC.

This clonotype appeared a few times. The CDR3, as DNA: TGTGCCAGCAGTTACGGTAGCGGGAGGGGAGATACGCAGTATTTT. Residues: CASSYGSGRGDTQYF. This chain uses TRBV6-5 with TRBJ2-3, with TRBD2 matching 11 bases. Germline V gene data show CDR1 as MNHEY and CDR2 as SVGAGI. This CDR3 region has 15 residues. V was pared by 2 bases and J by 5 bases, with 3 bases of the junction left unmatched.

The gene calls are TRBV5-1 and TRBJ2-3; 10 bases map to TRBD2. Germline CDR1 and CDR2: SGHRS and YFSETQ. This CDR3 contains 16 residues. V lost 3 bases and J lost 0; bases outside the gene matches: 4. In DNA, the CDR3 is TGCGCCAGCAGCTCCCTAGCGGGGGCTAGCACAGATACGCAGTATTTT. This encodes CASSSLAGASTDTQYF.

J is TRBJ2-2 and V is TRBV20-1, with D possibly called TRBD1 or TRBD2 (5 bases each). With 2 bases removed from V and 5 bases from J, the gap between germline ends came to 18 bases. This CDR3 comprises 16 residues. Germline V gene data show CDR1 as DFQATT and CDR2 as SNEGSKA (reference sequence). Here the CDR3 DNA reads TGCAGTGCTAGACCTCTTTTCCGGGGCTTTACCGGGGAGCTGTTTTTT. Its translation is CSARPLFRGFTGELFF.

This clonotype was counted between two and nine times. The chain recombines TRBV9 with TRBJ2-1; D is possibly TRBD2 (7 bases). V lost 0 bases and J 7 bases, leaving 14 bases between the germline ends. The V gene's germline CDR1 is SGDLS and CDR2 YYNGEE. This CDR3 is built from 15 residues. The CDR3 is CASSVGGGRGNEQFF. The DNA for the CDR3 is TGTGCCAGCAGCGTAGGGGGGGGCCGGGGGAATGAGCAGTTCTTC.